These T cell receptor beta chains were read from a single sample in a study of cytomegalovirus exposure and HLA in healthy donors. Only in-frame clones appear in the TCRdb table, and some are missing; sequencing was by immunoSEQ multiplex PCR. This table holds 100,000 to 150,000 clones, 80% found once. Sample: PBMCs. These receptors were taken from a man aged 25 to 40 in good health and CMV-seronegative. CDR3s leave out the opening cysteine and the closing phenylalanine or tryptophan.

v_call,j_call,cdr3_aa
TRBV6-5,TRBJ2-3,ASSYGDSTDTQY
TRBV6-5,TRBJ1-5,ASSPPPNQPQH
TRBV6-5,TRBJ2-1,ASSYSPGLAGDRF
TRBV7-2,TRBJ2-3,ASSFRADTQY
TRBV29-1,-,SVGLGGYSSYEQY
TRBV6-6,TRBJ2-7,ASSPTLGTAYEQY
TRBV27,TRBJ1-5,ASSFSSNQPQH
TRBV2,TRBJ2-7,AREYRGEQY
TRBV5-1,TRBJ1-5,ASSPEGRINQPQH
TRBV29-1,TRBJ2-1,SVVAGGPQF
TRBV28,TRBJ2-7,ASSSPTSGVTYEQY
TRBV7-9,TRBJ2-5,ASSPRGGGETQY
TRBV29-1,TRBJ2-7,SVARDRGYEQY
TRBV9,TRBJ2-1,ASSVKRTSGNNEQF
TRBV18,TRBJ1-2,ASSPDRVANYGYT
TRBV7-9,TRBJ2-1,ASSSVRQSSYNEQF
TRBV5-1,TRBJ2-7,ASSSSGRAPEQY
TRBV4-1,TRBJ2-7,ASSQVGGAYEQY
TRBV27,TRBJ2-1,ASSLWTSGRRSSYNEQF
TRBV7-2,TRBJ2-1,ASSLTSLADSSYNEQF
TRBV19,TRBJ2-7,ASSISGIYEQY
TRBV28,TRBJ2-2,ASSFGGGTSNTGELF
TRBV7-9,TRBJ2-7,ASSLVSHYEQY
TRBV5-1,TRBJ2-7,ASSFGGSYEQY
TRBV7-3,TRBJ2-2,ASSSEPGELF
TRBV6-1,TRBJ1-5,ASSEYRTLANQPQH
TRBV10-3,TRBJ2-7,AIRAAWTGGSNEQY
TRBV19,TRBJ2-5,ASSPRTNGLKEGDQY
TRBV7-9,TRBJ1-4,SSSEDSEKLF
TRBV5-6,TRBJ2-7,ASSLARYEQY
TRBV6-1,TRBJ2-7,ASSYAGSYEQY
TRBV12-5,TRBJ1-1,ASGLPPGITEAF
TRBV11-3,TRBJ1-2,ASSSSTEPGGYGYT
TRBV29-1,TRBJ2-5,SLTVTRSQETQY
TRBV7-3,TRBJ2-6,ASSTGSGANVLT
TRBV27,TRBJ2-2,ASSPWTANTGELF
TRBV27,TRBJ2-6,ASSPYPPGANVLT
TRBV6-5,TRBJ2-7,ASSYSVQAVGYEQY
TRBV27,TRBJ1-5,ASSSRTFPPGNQPQH
TRBV29-1,TRBJ1-1,SVEGQIREAF
TRBV29-1,TRBJ1-3,SVEDLGHQGSGNTIY
TRBV6-1,TRBJ1-5,ASDRGDQPQH
TRBV19,TRBJ2-3,ASSFTSPTDTQY
TRBV14,TRBJ2-3,ASSQSFATQY
TRBV2,TRBJ1-2,ASGGQGADGYT
TRBV5-4,TRBJ1-1,ASSFTGTGVEAF
TRBV29-1,TRBJ2-2,SVEGGGRENTGELF
TRBV4-1,TRBJ1-2,ASSLRTGALSLHVYGYT
TRBV6-1,TRBJ1-1,ASSETVNTEAF
TRBV6-1,TRBJ2-7,ASSEGLAALYEQY
TRBV5-1,TRBJ2-5,ASSLSRQQETQY
TRBV14,TRBJ2-2,ASSQLSSEVITGELF
TRBV5-1,TRBJ2-7,ASSLRLAGVSYEQY